What follows is one T cell receptor beta chain and its context. Its antigen is not known. The data were taken from a study of shared clonotypes between healthy human individuals. Findings and caveats of the study: Sampling was confined to blood; repertoires within tissues likely differ. Non-shared clonotypes had lower generation probabilities than those shared by all four donors. An expected dependence of interdonor clonotype sharing on sequencing depth was noted.

Libraries were prepared by immunoSEQ multiplex PCR; TCRdb keeps only in-frame clonotypes and omits some of them. The sample lists about 2,100,000 clones, about 92% occurring once. Trimming pared 6 bases from V and 0 bases from J, leaving 24 bases between. Germline V lookup: CDR1 SGHVS, CDR2 FNYEAQ. This CDR3 spans 19 amino acids. Naive CD8 populations comprised CD45RO-negative cells positively selected for CCR7, excluding terminally differentiated effector memory CD45RA+ cells. Recent acute infections and vaccinations were absent in the healthy HIV-negative adult donors. The sample taken for sequencing was naive CD8+ T cells from PBMCs. The receptor was isolated from a man aged 18 to 35 in good health. Some clones in this sample may be carry-over from other donors' samples. The chain links TRBV7-6 to TRBJ2-4; D might be TRBD1 or TRBD2, each matching 7 bases. The CDR3 spells CASRGRGQSLIIAKNIQYF. The CDR3 DNA reads TGTGCCAGCAGGGGGAGGGGACAGTCACTCATAATAGCCAAAAACATTCAGTACTTC.